This T cell receptor (beta chain) is drawn from a study of identical twins. Study conclusions and caveats: Twin-shared out-of-frame alpha sequences showed excess low generation probability.

TCRdb independently ran MiXCR on the 5' RACE reads; one entry per CDR3 protein. The sample contains a few hundred thousand distinct CDR3 sequences, about 8.9% of which appear only once. In its sample, this clonotype was seen a few times. The antigen remains unidentified. The CDR3 length is 18 residues. CDR1 is LGHNA and CDR2 is YSLEER in the germline V gene. Trimming took off 0 bases at V and 3 bases at J, with 19 bases between the two ends. The same data also went into a second study, on yellow fever vaccine responses in identical twins.

The sequence was obtained from a woman younger than 35 in good health. The sample taken for sequencing was CD8+ T cells sorted from blood. V gene TRBV4-3 combines with J gene TRBJ2-3; perhaps TRBD1 as D (5 bases). The CDR3 nucleotides read TGCGCCAGCAGCCAAGATCTTGGCAGGGTTTTGAGGACAGATACGCAGTATTTT. Encoded protein: CASSQDLGRVLRTDTQYF.